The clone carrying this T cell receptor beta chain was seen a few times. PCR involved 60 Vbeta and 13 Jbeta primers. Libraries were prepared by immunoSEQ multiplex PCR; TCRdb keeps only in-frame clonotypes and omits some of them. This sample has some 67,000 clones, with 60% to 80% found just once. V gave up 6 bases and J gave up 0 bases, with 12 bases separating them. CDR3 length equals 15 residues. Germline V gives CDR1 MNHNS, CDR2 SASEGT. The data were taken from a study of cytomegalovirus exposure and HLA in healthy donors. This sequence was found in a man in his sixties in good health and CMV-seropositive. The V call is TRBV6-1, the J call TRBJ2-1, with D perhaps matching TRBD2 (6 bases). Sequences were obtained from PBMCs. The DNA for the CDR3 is TGTGCCAGCAGGCCCCGGGACTCCTCCTACAATGAGCAGTTCTTC. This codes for CASRPRDSSYNEQFF.